This T cell receptor beta chain is from a study of cytomegalovirus exposure and HLA in healthy donors. Study as a whole: Early on, a data release was issued that held roughly 84 million unique TCRs from HLA-typed donors.

This clone was detected only a few times. Its antigen is unidentified. Study-wide findings and caveats: Among the sequence variants, a highly shared cluster was likely an artifact of sequencing. Later, an analysis found that common viral pathogens appeared to be linked with several of the most significant clusters. The Asian-associated ancestry cluster reportedly had fewer N-insertions than the approximately 610-donor mean in a later analysis.

Germline V gives CDR1 SGHDN, CDR2 FVKESK. There are 13 residues in the CDR3. The PCR ran on 60 Vbeta and 13 Jbeta primers. Sequencing used immunoSEQ multiplex PCR; TCRdb keeps in-frame clones, though not all of them. The repertoire includes approximately 110,000 clones, 65% to 80% of them detected once, and around 3.5% sits in the top ten. Sample: PBMCs. The TCR was taken from a human donor in good health. The V and J genes are TRBV14 and TRBJ2-5, with D maybe TRBD1 (6 bases). The DNA end is a closer match to TRBJ2-7, so the J assignment may be wrong. CDR3 in DNA: TGTGCCAGCAGAGAACAGGGCCACTACGAGCAGTACTTC. Its protein product is CASREQGHYEQYF.